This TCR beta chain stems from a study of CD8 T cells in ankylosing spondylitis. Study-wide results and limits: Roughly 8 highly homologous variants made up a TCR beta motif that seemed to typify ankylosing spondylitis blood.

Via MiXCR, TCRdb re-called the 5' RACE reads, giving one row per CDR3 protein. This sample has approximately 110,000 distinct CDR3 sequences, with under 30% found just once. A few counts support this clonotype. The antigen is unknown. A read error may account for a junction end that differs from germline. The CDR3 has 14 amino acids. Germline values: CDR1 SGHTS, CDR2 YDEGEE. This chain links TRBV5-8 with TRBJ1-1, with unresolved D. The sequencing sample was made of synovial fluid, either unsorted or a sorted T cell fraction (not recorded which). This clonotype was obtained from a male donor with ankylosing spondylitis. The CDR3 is CASCLGFRSTEAFF. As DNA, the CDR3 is TGTGCCAGCTGCTTGGGGTTTCGAAGCACTGAAGCTTTCTTT.